This T cell receptor beta chain was documented in a study of human T cells and chemical hapten exposure. Study at large: Small discrepancies in pooled library volume mainly accounted for the varying TCR yields per sample. Study observations and caveats: TCRs at a frequency above 1 in 1000 stayed unchanged with DPC sensitization.

Unique molecular identifiers were attached to individual cDNA molecules within the library. Authors' processing steps: Counts of TCRs in each sample centred on a median of about 95,000 and extended from about 20,000 to 690,000. One entry per CDR3 protein, called by TCRdb with MiXCR from the reads. TCRdb assigned the V and J calls; the authors' analysis was not used. The sample yields around 120,000 distinct CDR3 sequences, over 7.5% seen once. Concerning this clonotype itself: Its antigen is not known. One end of the junction is discordant with germline, which a read error may explain.

Whole blood, unfractionated, served as the material for total RNA extraction. The CDR3 totals 13 residues. Germline CDR1 is SGDLS and CDR2 is YYNGEE. Input material: whole blood. The chain combines TRBV9 with TRBJ2-1, with D tentatively TRBD1 (6 bases). The clonotype comes from a human donor in good health. Some clones in this sample may be carry-over from other donors' samples. As DNA, the CDR3 is TGTGTCAGCAGCCCTCGGGACATGTATGAGCAGTTCTTC. Translating it yields CVSSPRDMYEQFF. Full variable domain (remainder filled in from reference TRBV9 and TRBJ2-1): DSGVTQTPKHLITATGQRVTLRCSPRSGDLSVYWYQQSLDQGLQFLIQYYNGEERAKGNILERFSAQQFPDLHSELNLSSLELGDSALYFCVSSPRDMYEQFFGPGTRLTVL.